This TCR beta chain was obtained from a study of cytomegalovirus exposure and HLA in healthy donors. Findings of the study overall: Only CMV serostatus was available as immune exposure information. Presence/absence analyses rested on an assumption that sequencing depth was roughly uniform across donors.

This CDR3 has 18 amino acids. V trimming: 5 bases; J trimming: 5 bases; junction bases outside the gene matches: 13. Germline V gene lookup returns CDR1 SGHRS and CDR2 YFSETQ. Notes on this clone: The antigen is not known.

PCR employed 60 Vbeta and 13 Jbeta primers. Generated by immunoSEQ multiplex PCR, the TCRdb table keeps only in-frame clones and is missing some. The profile shows about 160,000 clones, roughly 83% of them singletons. The source of this sequence is a woman aged 18-35 years in good health and CMV-seronegative. The specimen was PBMCs. The chain joins TRBV5-1 to TRBJ2-5; 15 nucleotides match TRBD2. Here the CDR3 reads CASRPGLAGGNAGETQYF. CDR3 bases: TGCGCCAGCAGACCCGGACTAGCGGGGGGGAACGCCGGGGAGACCCAGTACTTC. The complete variable domain, with remaining parts taken from reference TRBV5-1 and TRBJ2-5, reads KAGVTQTPRYLIKTRGQQVTLSCSPISGHRSVSWYQQTPGQGLQFLFEYFSETQRNKGNFPGRFSGRQFSNSRSEMNVSTLELGDSALYLCASRPGLAGGNAGETQYFGPGTRLLVL.